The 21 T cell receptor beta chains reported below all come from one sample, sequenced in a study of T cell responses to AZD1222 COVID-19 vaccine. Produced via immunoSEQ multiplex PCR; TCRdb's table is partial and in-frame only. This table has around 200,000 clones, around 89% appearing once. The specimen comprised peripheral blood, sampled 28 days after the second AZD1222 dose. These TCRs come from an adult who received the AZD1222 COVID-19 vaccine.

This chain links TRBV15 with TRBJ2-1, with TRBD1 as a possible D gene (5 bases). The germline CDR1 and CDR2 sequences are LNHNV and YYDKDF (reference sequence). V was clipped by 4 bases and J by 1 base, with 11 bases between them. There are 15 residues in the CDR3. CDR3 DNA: TGTGCCACCAGCAACGGTAGGGGTTCCTACAATGAGCAGTTCTTC. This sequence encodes CATSNGRGSYNEQFF. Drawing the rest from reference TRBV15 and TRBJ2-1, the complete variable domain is DAMVIQNPRYQVTQFGKPVTLSCSQTLNHNVMYWYQQKSSQAPKLLFHYYDKDFNNEADTPDNFQSRRPNTSFCFLDIRSPGLGDTAMYLCATSNGRGSYNEQFFGPGTRLTVL.

CDR3 nucleotide sequence: TGTGCCATCAAAGGGACTAGCGGGAGGACTCGGAAAGAGACCCAGTACTTC. Translation gives CAIKGTSGRTRKETQYF. The chain joins TRBV10-3 to TRBJ2-5; 15 bases fit TRBD2. The V segment lost 7 bases and the J segment 3 bases; nucleotides outside the gene matches: 9. Germline V gene data show CDR1 as ENHRY and CDR2 as SYGVKD. CDR3 length: 17 residues.

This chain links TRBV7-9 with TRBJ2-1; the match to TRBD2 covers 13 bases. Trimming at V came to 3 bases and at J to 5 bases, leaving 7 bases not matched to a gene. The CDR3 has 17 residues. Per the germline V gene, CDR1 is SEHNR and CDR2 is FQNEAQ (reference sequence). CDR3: CASSFNPGTSGDNEQFF. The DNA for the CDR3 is TGTGCCAGCAGCTTCAACCCCGGGACTAGCGGGGACAATGAGCAGTTCTTC. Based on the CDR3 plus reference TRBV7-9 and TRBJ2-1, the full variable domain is DTGVSQNPRHKITKRGQNVTFRCDPISEHNRLYWYRQTLGQGPEFLTYFQNEAQLEKSRLLSDRFSAERPKGSFSTLEIQRTEQGDSAMYLCASSFNPGTSGDNEQFFGPGTRLTVL.

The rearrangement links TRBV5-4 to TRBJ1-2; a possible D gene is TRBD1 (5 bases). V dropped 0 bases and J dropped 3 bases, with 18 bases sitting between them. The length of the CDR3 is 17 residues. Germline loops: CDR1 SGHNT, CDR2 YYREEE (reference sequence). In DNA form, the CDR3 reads TGTGCCAGCAGCTTGGGGACGGGACGGCGGTTAGACTATGGCTACACCTTC. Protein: CASSLGTGRRLDYGYTF.

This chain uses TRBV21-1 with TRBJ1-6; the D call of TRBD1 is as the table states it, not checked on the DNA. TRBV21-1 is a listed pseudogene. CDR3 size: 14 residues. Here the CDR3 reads CASSLGQGLLALHF. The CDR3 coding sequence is TGTGCCAGCTCACTGGGACAGGGGCTCCTGGCCCTCCACTTT.

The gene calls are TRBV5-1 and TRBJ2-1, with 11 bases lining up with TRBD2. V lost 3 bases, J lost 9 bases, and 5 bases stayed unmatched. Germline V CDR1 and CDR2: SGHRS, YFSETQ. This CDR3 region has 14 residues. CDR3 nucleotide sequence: TGCGCCAGCAGCTCCTTTACTAGCGGGAGTGAGCAGTTCTTC. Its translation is CASSSFTSGSEQFF.

CDR3 bases: TGTGCCAGCAGTCCCTACGCCGGCGGGGGACTAATAGGGGGCACTGAAGCTTTCTTT. Amino acids: CASSPYAGGGLIGGTEAFF. This chain joins TRBV27 and TRBJ1-1; TRBD1 is a possible D gene (6 bases). The CDR3 has 19 residues. CDR1 MNHEY and CDR2 SMNVEV come from the germline V gene (reference sequence). The V gene lost 5 bases and the J gene lost 4 bases, with 29 bases spanning the gap.

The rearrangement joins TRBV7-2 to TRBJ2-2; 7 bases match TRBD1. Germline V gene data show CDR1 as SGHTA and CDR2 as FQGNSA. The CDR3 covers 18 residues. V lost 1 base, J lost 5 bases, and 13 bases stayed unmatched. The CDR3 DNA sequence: TGTGCCAGCAGCTTAGGAATCATCGCAGGGGGAAGGACCGGGGAGCTGTTTTTT. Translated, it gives CASSLGIIAGGRTGELFF.

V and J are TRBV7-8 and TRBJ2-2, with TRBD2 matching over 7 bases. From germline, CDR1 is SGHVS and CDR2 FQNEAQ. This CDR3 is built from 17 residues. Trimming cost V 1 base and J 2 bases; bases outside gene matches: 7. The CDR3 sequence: CASSLVWGRANTGELFF. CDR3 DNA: TGTGCCAGCAGCTTAGTTTGGGGGAGGGCTAACACCGGGGAGCTGTTTTTT.

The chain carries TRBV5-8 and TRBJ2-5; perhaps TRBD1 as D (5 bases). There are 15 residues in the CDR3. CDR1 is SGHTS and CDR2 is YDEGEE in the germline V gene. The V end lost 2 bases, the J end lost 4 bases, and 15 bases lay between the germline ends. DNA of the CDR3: TGTGCCAGCAGCTTCCGGGCAGGGCTGCGAGAGACCCAGTACTTC. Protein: CASSFRAGLRETQYF.

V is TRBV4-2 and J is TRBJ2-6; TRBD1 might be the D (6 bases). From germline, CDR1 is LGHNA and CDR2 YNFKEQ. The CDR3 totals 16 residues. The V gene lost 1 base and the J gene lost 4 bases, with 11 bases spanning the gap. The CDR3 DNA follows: TGTGCCAGCAGCCAAGTACAGGGCCAAGGGGCCAACGTCCTGACTTTC. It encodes CASSQVQGQGANVLTF.

The CDR3 region is CASSQGSSRGYEQYF. CDR3 sequence (DNA): TGCGCCAGCAGCCAAGGAAGCTCGAGGGGGTACGAGCAGTACTTC. V usage is TRBV4-3 and J usage is TRBJ2-7, with D possibly being TRBD1 (6 bases). The V gene's germline CDR1 is LGHNA and CDR2 YSLEER. The V end lost 1 base, the J end lost 4 bases, and 14 bases lay between the germline ends. The CDR3 has 15 amino acids.

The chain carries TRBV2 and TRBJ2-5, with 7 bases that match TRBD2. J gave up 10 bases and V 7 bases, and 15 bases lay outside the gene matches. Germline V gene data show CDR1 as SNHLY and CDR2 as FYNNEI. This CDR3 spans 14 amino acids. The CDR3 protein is CASKAQTSQGVQYF. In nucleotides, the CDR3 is TGTGCCAGCAAGGCCCAGACTAGCCAAGGAGTCCAGTACTTC.

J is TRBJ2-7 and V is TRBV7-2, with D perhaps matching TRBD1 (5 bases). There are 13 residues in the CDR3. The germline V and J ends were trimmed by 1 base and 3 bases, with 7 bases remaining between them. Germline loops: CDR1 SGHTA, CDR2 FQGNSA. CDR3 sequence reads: CASSLGQIYEQYF. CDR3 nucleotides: TGTGCCAGCAGCTTAGGACAGATCTACGAGCAGTACTTC.

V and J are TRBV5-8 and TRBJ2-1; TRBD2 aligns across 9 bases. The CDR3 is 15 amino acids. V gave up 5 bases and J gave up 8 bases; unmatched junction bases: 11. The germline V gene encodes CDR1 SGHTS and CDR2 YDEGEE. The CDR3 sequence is CASSQREREVDEQFF. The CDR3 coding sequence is TGTGCCAGCAGTCAAAGGGAGCGGGAGGTGGATGAGCAGTTCTTC.

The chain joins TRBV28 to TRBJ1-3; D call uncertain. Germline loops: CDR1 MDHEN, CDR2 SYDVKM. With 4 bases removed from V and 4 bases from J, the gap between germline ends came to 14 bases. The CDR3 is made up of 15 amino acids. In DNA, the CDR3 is TGTGCCAGCAGTTCGGTGGGAAGTAGGGGAAACACCATATATTTT. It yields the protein CASSSVGSRGNTIYF.

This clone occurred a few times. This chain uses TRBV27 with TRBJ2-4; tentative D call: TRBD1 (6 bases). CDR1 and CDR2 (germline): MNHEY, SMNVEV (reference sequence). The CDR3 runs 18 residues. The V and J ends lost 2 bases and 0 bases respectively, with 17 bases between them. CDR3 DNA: TGTGCCAGCAGTTTAGGGACACTAGACCCTCTAGCCAAAAACATTCAGTACTTC. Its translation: CASSLGTLDPLAKNIQYF.

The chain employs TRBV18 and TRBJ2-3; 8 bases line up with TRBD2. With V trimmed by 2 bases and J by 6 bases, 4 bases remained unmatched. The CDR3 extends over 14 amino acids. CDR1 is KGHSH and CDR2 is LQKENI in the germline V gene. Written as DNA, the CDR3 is TGTGCCAGCTCACCAAAAGCGGGAGCGGATACGCAGTATTTT. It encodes CASSPKAGADTQYF.

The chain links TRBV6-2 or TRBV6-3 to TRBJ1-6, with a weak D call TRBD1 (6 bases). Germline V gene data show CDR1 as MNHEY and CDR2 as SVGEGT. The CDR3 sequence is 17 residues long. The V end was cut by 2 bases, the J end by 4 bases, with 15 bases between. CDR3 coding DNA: TGTGCCAGCAGTTACACGGACAGACGCGATTATAATTCACCCCTCCACTTT. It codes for CASSYTDRRDYNSPLHF.

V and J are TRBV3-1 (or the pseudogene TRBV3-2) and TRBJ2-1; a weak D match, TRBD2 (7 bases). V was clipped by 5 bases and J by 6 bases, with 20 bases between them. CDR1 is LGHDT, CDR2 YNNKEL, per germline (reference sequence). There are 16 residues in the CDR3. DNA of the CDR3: TGTGCCAGCAGCTTCGCGGGGGCGGCATCGCCCAATGAGCAGTTCTTC. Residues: CASSFAGAASPNEQFF.

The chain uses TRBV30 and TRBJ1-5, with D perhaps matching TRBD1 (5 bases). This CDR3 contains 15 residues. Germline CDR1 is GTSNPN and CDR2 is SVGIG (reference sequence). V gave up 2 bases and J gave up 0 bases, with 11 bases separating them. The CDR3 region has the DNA TGTGCCTGGAGTAGGGGCGGGTATAGCAATCAGCCCCAGCATTTT. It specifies CAWSRGGYSNQPQHF.